This T cell receptor beta chain was sequenced during a study of CD8 T cells in ankylosing spondylitis. CDR3 size: 11 residues. Germline V CDR1 and CDR2: MNHEY, SVGAGI. One entry per CDR3 protein results from TCRdb running MiXCR on the 5' RACE reads. In the table there are 150,000 to 200,000 distinct CDR3 sequences, roughly 18% of which are singletons. About this clonotype itself: Germline and junction disagree at one end, which may indicate a read error.

V is TRBV6-5 and J is TRBJ2-1; 8 nucleotides line up with TRBD2. Sample: blood, either unsorted or a sorted T cell fraction (not recorded which). The receptor comes from a male donor aged 5 to 30 with ankylosing spondylitis or in good health (not recorded which). The CDR3 loop reads CASRTGTREDF. The CDR3 DNA follows: TGTGCCAGCAGGACGGGGACTAGAGAAGACTTC.